This T cell receptor (beta chain) was recorded in a study of shared clonotypes between healthy human individuals. The study's findings and limits: Memory subsets generally showed lower estimated richness than naive subsets.

Several immunoSEQ plates received, in even portions, the genomic DNA of each subset. Only in-frame clones appear in the TCRdb table, and some are missing; sequencing was by immunoSEQ multiplex PCR. The table records just over 2,000,000 clones, approximately 94% of them present only once. About this clone: Its target is unknown.

Naive CD8 cells lacked CD45RO, underwent positive selection for CCR7 and left out terminally differentiated effector memory CD45RA+ cells. Between the trimmed V and J ends, which lost 2 bases and 1 base, there was a span of 15 bases. This CDR3 spans 16 amino acids. Germline V lookup: CDR1 SGHAT, CDR2 FQNNGV. The specimen was naive CD8+ T cells sorted from blood. This receptor was identified in a young man in good health. The gene calls are TRBV11-2 and TRBJ2-7; D unclear. The CDR3 reads CASSLPARHKSYEQYF. CDR3 DNA sequence: TGTGCCAGCAGCTTACCCGCTAGACACAAATCCTACGAGCAGTACTTC.